Listed below are T cell receptor beta chains from one sample, sequenced in a study of Ad26.COV2.S vaccination and SARS-CoV-2 variants. Sequencing was performed with immunoSEQ multiplex PCR; in TCRdb, only in-frame clones are kept and a portion is missing. The sample contains 350,000 to 450,000 clones, 90% to 95% of which appear only once. The source was peripheral blood, collected after recovery from COVID-19. The receptors were gathered from a human donor who had recovered from COVID-19. CDR3s include the opening cysteine and the closing phenylalanine or tryptophan. A D gene is named only where the DNA matches it firmly. Rows give clone size only sometimes, using once, few, many, or a class for an expanded clone.

>TRBJ1-2|TRBV10-3|NA|TRBD1
TGTGCCATCAGTGGCCCGGGACAGGGGGCAGAAAGGGCCTATGGCTACACCTTC
CAISGPGQGAERAYGYTF
>TRBJ2-4|TRBV5-6|NA|TRBD1
TGTGCCAGCAGCCGTGGACAGGGCAACATTCAGTACTTC
CASSRGQGNIQYF
>TRBJ2-7|TRBV6-2/TRBV6-3|many|NA
TGTGCCAGCAGTTACTCTATTACCCAGGGCTACGAGCAGTACTTC
CASSYSITQGYEQYF
>TRBJ2-7|TRBV5-1|NA|TRBD1
TGCGCCAGCAGCCGGGACAGCAGTTCCTACGAGCAGTACTTC
CASSRDSSSYEQYF
>TRBJ1-2|TRBV13|NA|NA
TGTGCCAGCAGCGTCGGCGGGGTAATAGAGTATGGCTACACCTTC
CASSVGGVIEYGYTF
>TRBJ1-5|TRBV2|few|NA
TGTGCCAGCAGCGAAGACACATATAGCAATCAGCCCCAGCATTTT
CASSEDTYSNQPQHF
>TRBJ1-3|TRBV5-5|NA|NA
TGTGCCAGCAGCTTGGCCAGAGAAAACACCATATATTTT
CASSLARENTIYF
>TRBJ1-4|TRBV7-9|NA|TRBD1
TGTGCCAGCAGTCCCGGGACAGGGAAGGTGGAAAAACTGTTTTTT
CASSPGTGKVEKLFF
>TRBJ1-6|TRBV6-1|few|NA
TGTGCCAGCAGTGAAGCGCACTGGGGTTCACCCCTCCACTTT
CASSEAHWGSPLHF
>TRBJ2-3|TRBV6-4|few|TRBD1
TGTGCCAGCAGTGAAGGGACAGGGGGCAACACAGATACGCAGTATTTT
CASSEGTGGNTDTQYF
>TRBJ1-1|TRBV7-9|NA|TRBD1
TGTGCCAGCAGCAAGGGGGAGGGGGCATTATTGGACACTGAAGCTTTCTTT
CASSKGEGALLDTEAFF
>TRBJ2-1|TRBV19|NA|NA
TGTGCCAGTAGTATCCAACCGGGCTCCTACAATGAGCAGTTCTTC
CASSIQPGSYNEQFF
>TRBJ2-2|TRBV6-2/TRBV6-3|NA|NA
TGTGCCAGCAGTTACAGAGGGAACACCGGGGAGCTGTTTTTT
CASSYRGNTGELFF
>TRBJ2-3|TRBV29-1|NA|NA
TGCAGCGTACGACTAGTTCTCCTATATACGCAGTATTTT
CSVRLVLLYTQYF
>TRBJ1-4|TRBV7-9|NA|NA
TGTGCCAGCAGCCTCCGGGGAGCAGCTAATGAAAAACTGTTTTTT
CASSLRGAANEKLFF
>TRBJ2-1|TRBV5-4|NA|TRBD1
TGTGCCAGCAGCTTGGGACAGGGGGGCTACAATGAGCAGTTCTTC
CASSLGQGGYNEQFF
>TRBJ2-1|TRBV19|NA|NA
TGTGCCAGTAGTATACGGGGAAATGAGCAGTTCTTC
CASSIRGNEQFF
>TRBJ2-1|TRBV7-2|NA|NA
TGTGCCAGCAGCTTGAGGGGGGACAATGAGCAGTTCTTC
CASSLRGDNEQFF
>TRBJ1-6|TRBV27|NA|NA
TGTGCCAGCAGTTCGGGGAATTCACCCCTCCACTTT
CASSSGNSPLHF
>TRBJ2-1|TRBV18|NA|NA
TGTGCCAGCTCACCACCTGGTGGGATGGGATACAATGAGCAGTTCTTC
CASSPPGGMGYNEQFF
>TRBJ1-6|TRBV5-1|NA|NA
TGCGCCAGCAGCTTGGACGTTGGGGCTTATAATTCACCCCTCCACTTT
CASSLDVGAYNSPLHF
>TRBJ2-1|TRBV5-1|NA|NA
TGCGCCAGCAGGTTGGCGATCGGAACCTACAATGAGCAGTTCTTC
CASRLAIGTYNEQFF
>TRBJ1-1|TRBV5-5|NA|NA
TGTGCCAGCAGCTTGGACCTGAACACTGAAGCTTTCTTT
CASSLDLNTEAFF
>TRBJ2-1|TRBV11-2|NA|TRBD1
TGTGCCAGCAGCTTAGATCGTAGGACAGGGGTCAATGAGCAGTTCTTC
CASSLDRRTGVNEQFF
>TRBJ1-3|TRBV19|NA|TRBD1
TGTGCCAGTAGTACAGCTGCGACAGGGGCGACTGGAAACACCATATATTTT
CASSTAATGATGNTIYF
>TRBJ2-2|TRBV2|NA|TRBD1
TGTGCCAGCATTCCCGTAGGTGGACAGGGTTTCGATGGAACCGGGGAGCTGTTTTTT
CASIPVGGQGFDGTGELFF
>TRBJ1-5|TRBV10-3|NA|TRBD1
TGTGCCATCAGTGAGGGACAGGGGGCGGGTCAGCCCCAGCATTTT
CAISEGQGAGQPQHF